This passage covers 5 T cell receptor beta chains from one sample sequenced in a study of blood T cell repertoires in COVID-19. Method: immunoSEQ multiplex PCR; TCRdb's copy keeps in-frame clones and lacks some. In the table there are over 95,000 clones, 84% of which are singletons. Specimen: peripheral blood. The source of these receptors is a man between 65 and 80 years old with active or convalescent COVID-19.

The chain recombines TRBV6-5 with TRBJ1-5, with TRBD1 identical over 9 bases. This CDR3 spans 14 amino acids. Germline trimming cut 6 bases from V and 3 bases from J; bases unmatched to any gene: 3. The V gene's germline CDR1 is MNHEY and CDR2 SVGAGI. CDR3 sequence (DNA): TGTGCCAGCAGGGGACAGGGCTTCAATCAGCCCCAGCATTTT. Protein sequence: CASRGQGFNQPQHF.

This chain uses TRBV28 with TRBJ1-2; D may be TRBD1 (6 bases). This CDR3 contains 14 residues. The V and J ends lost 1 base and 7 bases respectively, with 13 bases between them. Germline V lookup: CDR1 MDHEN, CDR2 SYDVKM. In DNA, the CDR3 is TGTGCCAGCAGTTTATCCACAGGGTTTGGTGGCTACACCTTC. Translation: CASSLSTGFGGYTF.

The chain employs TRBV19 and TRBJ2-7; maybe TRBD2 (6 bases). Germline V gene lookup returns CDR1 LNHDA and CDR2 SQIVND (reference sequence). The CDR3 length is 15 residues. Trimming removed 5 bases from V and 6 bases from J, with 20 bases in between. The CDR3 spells CASSPLRPRRGEQYF. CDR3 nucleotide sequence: TGTGCCAGTAGTCCCCTCCGACCCCGGCGGGGCGAGCAGTACTTC.

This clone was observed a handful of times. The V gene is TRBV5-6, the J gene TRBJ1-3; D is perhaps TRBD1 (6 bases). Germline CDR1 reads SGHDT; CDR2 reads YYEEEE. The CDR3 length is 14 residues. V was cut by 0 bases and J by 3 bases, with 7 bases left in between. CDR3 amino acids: CASSLVTGGNTIYF. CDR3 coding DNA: TGTGCCAGCAGCTTGGTGACAGGTGGAAACACCATATATTTT.

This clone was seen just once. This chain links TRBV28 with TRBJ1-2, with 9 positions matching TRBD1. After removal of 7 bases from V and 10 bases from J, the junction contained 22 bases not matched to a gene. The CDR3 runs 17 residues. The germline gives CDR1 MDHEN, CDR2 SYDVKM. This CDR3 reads CASISQGQGTSVGDYTF. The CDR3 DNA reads TGTGCCAGCATATCGCAGGGACAGGGCACCTCCGTTGGAGACTACACCTTC.